A selection of T cell receptor beta chains follows, all from one sample in a study of early T cells in non-severe SARS-CoV-2 infection. A single record per CDR3 protein comes from TCRdb applying MiXCR to the 5' RACE reads. The sample has some 88,000 distinct CDR3 sequences, 16% seen once. Sample: whole blood, taken at baseline. The origin of the receptors is an adult who was a healthcare worker with PCR-confirmed SARS-CoV-2 infection or an uninfected control (not recorded which). Both conserved end residues are part of each CDR3. A D gene is named only where the DNA matches it firmly. Clone size is not always given. Where it is, it says once, few, many or a class for expanded clones.

d_call j_call clone_size v_call cdr3_nt cdr3_aa
TRBD1 TRBJ2-1 NA TRBV24-1 TGTGCCACCAGTGACCCGGGACAGGGGCTGGGCTATGAGCAGTTCTTC CATSDPGQGLGYEQFF
NA TRBJ2-1 few TRBV10-1 TGCGCCAGCAGTGAGTTCCTAACCAATGAGCAGTTCTTC CASSEFLTNEQFF
NA TRBJ1-2 few TRBV3-1 TGTGCCAGCAGCCAAACGGCCCAAGGAGGCTACACCTTC CASSQTAQGGYTF
NA TRBJ2-7 many TRBV14 TGTGCCAGCAGCCCGACCCTTGGGCTACAGTCACACGAGCAGTACTTC CASSPTLGLQSHEQYF
NA TRBJ1-4 NA TRBV12-3/TRBV12-4 TGTGCCAGCAGTCACTCGGCGGGGGGGGAACTGTTTTTT CASSHSAGGELFF
NA TRBJ2-7 many TRBV12-3/TRBV12-4 TGTGCCAGCAGACAGGGACCTACCTACGAGCAGTACTTC CASRQGPTYEQYF
NA TRBJ1-1 few TRBV27 TGTGCCAGCAGTTTCCGTTCGAGGAACACTGAAGCTTTCTTT CASSFRSRNTEAFF
TRBD1 TRBJ2-1 many TRBV19 TGTGCCAGTGGACAGGGGTACAATGAGCAGTTCTTC CASGQGYNEQFF
TRBD2 TRBJ2-1 few TRBV12-3/TRBV12-4 TGTGCCAGCAGTTTAGTAGCGGGCCACAATGAGCAGTTCTTC CASSLVAGHNEQFF
TRBD2 TRBJ2-5 few TRBV25-1 TGTGCCAGCAGTGAAGGCGGGAGGATCCCAGAGACCCAGTACTTC CASSEGGRIPETQYF
NA TRBJ2-3 NA TRBV20-1 TGCAGTGCTACTATGGGACGGGGCACAGATACGCAGTATTTT CSATMGRGTDTQYF
NA TRBJ1-6 few TRBV20-1 TGCAGTGCTATCGGGGCGGTTAATTCACCCCTCCACTTT CSAIGAVNSPLHF
TRBD1 TRBJ1-2 NA TRBV20-1 TGCAGTGCTAGCCCGACAGGGAACTATGGCTACACCTTC CSASPTGNYGYTF
NA TRBJ2-7 NA TRBV10-3 TGTGCCATCAGTGAGTCGGGGGAAGGGTCCGAGCAGTACTTC CAISESGEGSEQYF
TRBD2 TRBJ2-1 many TRBV18 TGTGCCAGCTCACCGAGCGGGAGGTCCTACAATGAGCAGTTCTTC CASSPSGRSYNEQFF
NA TRBJ2-1 few TRBV12-3/TRBV12-4 TGTGCCAGCAGTTTCACCCTAGCGAATGAGCAGTTCTTC CASSFTLANEQFF
NA TRBJ1-3 few TRBV27 TGTGGAACGCGACAGAGCTCTGGAAACACCATATATTTT CGTRQSSGNTIYF
TRBD1 TRBJ1-1 NA TRBV28 TGTGCCAGCAGTTTCACAGGGGGCGGTAGATCTGAAGCTTTCTTT CASSFTGGGRSEAFF
TRBD1 TRBJ2-7 NA TRBV3-1 TGTGCCAGCAGCCTCTCCGGGACAGGCTCCTACGAGCAGTACTTC CASSLSGTGSYEQYF
TRBD2 TRBJ2-1 NA TRBV4-2 TGTGCCAGCAGCCAAGAGACTAGCGGGAGGGCCCATGAGCAGTTCTTC CASSQETSGRAHEQFF
NA TRBJ2-3 few TRBV28 TGTGCCAGCAGTTTGGCCCAGAGCACAGATACGCAGTATTTT CASSLAQSTDTQYF
NA TRBJ2-3 NA TRBV7-9 TGTGCCAGCAGCTTAGAGAGAACAGGGAACACAGATACGCAGTATTTT CASSLERTGNTDTQYF
TRBD1 TRBJ2-7 many TRBV28 TGTGCCAGCAGTTTATTAGGACAGGGGGCGGACGAGCAGTACTTC CASSLLGQGADEQYF
TRBD2 TRBJ2-5 NA TRBV18 TGTGCCAGCTCAAGACTAGCGGGAGAGGAAGAGACCCAGTACTTC CASSRLAGEEETQYF
NA TRBJ2-2 many TRBV7-9 TGTGCCAGCACCACCGGGGAGCTGTTTTTT CASTTGELFF
TRBD1 TRBJ2-2 NA TRBV6-5 TGTGCCAGCAGTTCGGGCAGGGGGCGCACCGGGGAGCTGTTTTTT CASSSGRGRTGELFF
NA TRBJ1-6 NA TRBV7-2 TGTGCCAGCAGCTTAGCGCGGAATTCACCCCTCCACTTT CASSLARNSPLHF
NA TRBJ2-5 many TRBV18 TGTGCCAGCTCACTCCCGAACAGCTGGGAGACCCAGTACTTC CASSLPNSWETQYF
NA TRBJ2-5 few TRBV9 TGTGCCAGCAGCGAGGGAGAGGAGACCCAGTACTTC CASSEGEETQYF
NA TRBJ2-5 few TRBV11-2 TGTGCCAGCAGCCCTGTTTACGAGACCCAGTACTTC CASSPVYETQYF
TRBD1 TRBJ1-3 many TRBV28 TGTGCCAGCAGTTTCCACAGGGGGGCAAACACCATATATTTT CASSFHRGANTIYF
NA TRBJ2-7 few TRBV7-2 TGTGCCAGCAGCTCTTCCTCAGGCGCGGTCGGCTTC CASSSSSGAVGF
TRBD2 TRBJ2-2 NA TRBV7-2 TGTGCCAGCCGAACGGGAGGGCCGGACACCGGGGAGCTGTTTTTT CASRTGGPDTGELFF
TRBD2 TRBJ2-5 NA TRBV9 TGTGCCAGCAGCGCCGGGACTAGCGGGGCAGAGACCCAGTACTTC CASSAGTSGAETQYF
NA TRBJ1-3 NA TRBV18 TGTGCCAGCTCACCGCGCGAAATAACGGGAAACACCATATATTTT CASSPREITGNTIYF
NA TRBJ2-7 NA TRBV11-2 TGTGCCAGCAGCTTAATCGGCGACGAGCAGTACTTC CASSLIGDEQYF
NA TRBJ2-5 few TRBV9 TGTGCCAGCAGCGTAGTAGAAGCGGGTCAAGAGACCCAGTACTTC CASSVVEAGQETQYF
TRBD2 TRBJ2-7 few TRBV12-3/TRBV12-4 TGTGCCAGCAGTCGGACTAGCGGATCCTACGAGCAGTACTTC CASSRTSGSYEQYF
NA TRBJ2-7 few TRBV7-9 TGTGCCAGCAGCTGGACGGGGAGAGCCTACGAGCAGTACTTC CASSWTGRAYEQYF
TRBD1 TRBJ2-7 few TRBV12-3/TRBV12-4 TGTGCCAGCGCCCCGGGACAGGAGGGCGAGCAGTACTTC CASAPGQEGEQYF
TRBD1 TRBJ2-7 NA TRBV5-4 TGTGCCAGCAGCAGTGACAGGGCCTCCGAGCAGTACTTC CASSSDRASEQYF
TRBD1 TRBJ2-5 few TRBV12-3/TRBV12-4 TGTGCCAGCAGTCCACAGGGGGAAGAGACCCAGTACTTC CASSPQGEETQYF
TRBD1 TRBJ2-7 few TRBV7-8 TGTGCCAGCAGCTTAGCGCAACCGGGACAGGGGACATCCTACGAGCAGTACTTC CASSLAQPGQGTSYEQYF
TRBD2 TRBJ2-7 few TRBV7-6 TGTGCCAGCAGCGGGGGGGACTTCCTCTACGAGCAGTACTTC CASSGGDFLYEQYF
NA TRBJ2-7 many TRBV2 TGTGCCAGCAGCATGCGACCCAATCCGGACGAGCAGTACTTC CASSMRPNPDEQYF
NA TRBJ2-1 few TRBV5-4 TGTGCCAGCAGCTCCTCCGGCCTAGCGTACAATGAGCAGTTCTTC CASSSSGLAYNEQFF
TRBD2 TRBJ2-7 few TRBV19 TGTGCCAGTAGTATCACGGGAGGGGGCTACGAGCAGTACTTC CASSITGGGYEQYF
TRBD2 TRBJ2-1 NA TRBV24-1 TGTGCCTCGGGACTAGCGGGAGGCAATGAGCAGTTCTTC CASGLAGGNEQFF
NA TRBJ2-3 NA TRBV20-1 TGCAGTGGGACTAGCACAGATACGCAGTATTTT CSGTSTDTQYF
TRBD2 TRBJ2-7 NA TRBV7-8 TGTGCCAGCCGACTGGGACTAGCGGGAGAGCAGGCCGAGCAGTACTTC CASRLGLAGEQAEQYF
TRBD1 TRBJ1-5 few TRBV12-3/TRBV12-4 TGTGCCAGCAGCCAGACAGGGGGCGCGCATCAGCCCCAGCATTTT CASSQTGGAHQPQHF
TRBD2 TRBJ2-1 many TRBV20-1 TGCAGTGCTAGGACTAGCGGGATGGGTGAGCAGTTCTTC CSARTSGMGEQFF
NA TRBJ1-4 few TRBV6-2/TRBV6-3 TGTGCCAGCAGTTACAGCGAGGAACTGTTTTTT CASSYSEELFF
NA TRBJ1-6 many TRBV28 TGTGCCAGCAGCCTGGACAGTTCCTATAATTCACCCCTCCACTTT CASSLDSSYNSPLHF